These 8 T cell receptor beta chains were all obtained from the same sample, sequenced in a study of human T cells and chemical hapten exposure. Time point meaning: pre-sensitization, week 0. Treatment described: therapeutic diphenylcyclopropenone sensitization with weekly scalp DPC. TCRdb recomputed calls from the RACE reads with MiXCR, one row per CDR3 protein. The sample carries 250,000 to 300,000 distinct CDR3 sequences, 7.5% to 9% recorded once. The source was whole blood, collected in connection with sensitization to the hapten diphenylcyclopropenone (DPC). Source of these receptors: a man between 18 and 35 years old with alopecia areata. Some clones in this sample may be carry-over from other donors' samples.

This chain joins TRBV5-6 and TRBJ2-7; no clear D gene. The CDR3 sequence is 15 residues long. CDR1 is SGHDT, CDR2 YYEEEE, per germline. Trimming took 1 base from V and 0 from J, leaving 11 bases between them. DNA of the CDR3: TGTGCCAGCAGCTTGATTTTAACAGACTCCTACGAGCAGTACGTC. This encodes CASSLILTDSYEQYV.

The table lists this clonotype with a few counts. This rearrangement joins TRBV20-1 to TRBJ1-2; D possibly corresponds to TRBD1 (6 bases). Germline values: CDR1 DFQATT, CDR2 SNEGSKA (reference sequence). Trimming shortened V by 3 bases and J by 6 bases, and 17 bases separated the two germline ends. The CDR3 loop spans 14 amino acids. CDR3 in amino acids: CSASSLQGAHGYTF. The CDR3 region has the DNA TGCAGTGCTAGTTCCCTACAGGGAGCCCATGGCTACACCTTC.

This rearrangement joins TRBV6-5 to TRBJ2-3, with 10 nucleotides matching TRBD1. V was clipped by 2 bases and J by 0 bases; unmatched bases: 2. CDR1 is MNHEY and CDR2 is SVGAGI in the germline V gene. CDR3 length: 16 residues. CDR3 protein: CASSYGGQGSTDTQYF. CDR3 nucleotides: TGTGCCAGCAGTTACGGGGGACAGGGGAGCACAGATACGCAGTATTTT.

The rearrangement joins TRBV12-3 or TRBV12-4 to TRBJ1-3; weak D call: TRBD1 (6 bases). This CDR3 has 15 residues. V dropped 2 bases and J dropped 4 bases, with 12 bases sitting between them. CDR3 nucleotide sequence: TGTGCCAGCAGTTTAACAGGGATCTCCGGAAACACCATATATTTT. It codes for CASSLTGISGNTIYF.

This clonotype was detected a few times. This chain links TRBV12-5 with TRBJ2-3, with D unresolved. Germline V gene sequence: CDR1 LGHNT, CDR2 FRNRAP. There are 14 residues in the CDR3. The V end was cut by 6 bases, the J end by 0 bases, with 10 bases between. CDR3 in amino acids: CASGIDLSTDTQYF. The CDR3 bases are TGTGCTAGTGGGATCGACCTTAGCACAGATACGCAGTATTTT.

This clonotype has just a few counts. The rearrangement joins TRBV10-3 to TRBJ2-3; possibly TRBD2 for D (6 bases). V was shortened by 6 bases and J by 3 bases, with 16 bases between the two germline ends. Germline values: CDR1 ENHRY, CDR2 SYGVKD. The CDR3 consists of 15 residues. This CDR3 reads CAISQIAAATDTQYF. The CDR3 DNA sequence: TGTGCCATCAGCCAAATAGCGGCTGCTACAGATACGCAGTATTTT.

The J gene is TRBJ2-2, the V gene TRBV27; D is undetermined. The V end lost 5 bases, the J end lost 5 bases, and 12 bases lay between the germline ends. This CDR3 region has 14 residues. Germline-derived CDR1 and CDR2 are MNHEY and SMNVEV (reference sequence). The CDR3 spells CASSRWEQTGELFF. CDR3 nucleotides: TGTGCCAGCAGTCGGTGGGAACAAACCGGGGAGCTGTTTTTT.

This clonotype was seen more than once but under ten times. The chain has TRBV6-2 or TRBV6-3 and TRBJ2-7; 10 nucleotides line up with TRBD1. The junction had 5 bases not matched to a gene; V was cut back by 5 bases and J by 7 bases. The CDR3 length is 13 residues. Germline loops: CDR1 MNHEY, CDR2 SVGEGT. The CDR3 DNA sequence: TGTGCCAGCAGTCGCGACAGGGGGCGGGAGCAGTACTTC. Protein product: CASSRDRGREQYF.